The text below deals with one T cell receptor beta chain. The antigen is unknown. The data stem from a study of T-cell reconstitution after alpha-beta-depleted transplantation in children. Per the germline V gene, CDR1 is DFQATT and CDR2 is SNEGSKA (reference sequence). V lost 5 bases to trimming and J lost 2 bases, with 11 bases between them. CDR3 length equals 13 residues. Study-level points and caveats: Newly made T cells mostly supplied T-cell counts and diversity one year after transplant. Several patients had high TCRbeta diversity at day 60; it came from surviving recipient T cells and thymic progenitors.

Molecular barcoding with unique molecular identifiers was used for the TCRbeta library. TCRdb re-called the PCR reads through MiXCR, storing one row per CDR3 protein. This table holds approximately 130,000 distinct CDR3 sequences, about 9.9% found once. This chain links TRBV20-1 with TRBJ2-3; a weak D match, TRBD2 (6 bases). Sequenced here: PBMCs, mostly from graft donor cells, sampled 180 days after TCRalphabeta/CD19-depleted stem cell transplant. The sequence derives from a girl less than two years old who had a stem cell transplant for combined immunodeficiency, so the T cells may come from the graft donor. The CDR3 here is CSASGTATDTQYF. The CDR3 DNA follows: TGCAGTGCTTCTGGGACTGCCACAGATACGCAGTATTTT.